The entry below describes one T cell receptor beta chain. Its antigen is unknown. No base quality information exists; no much larger clone differs at one position. The entry originates in a study of identical twins (dated by TCRdb to about 2016). With respect to the entire study: To test whether fetal clonotypes persist, the study used deep sequencing on TCR alpha and beta repertoires from monozygotic twins, unrelated adults of various ages, and cord blood. Replicate twin experiments were performed at different times using different library preparation protocols to rule out contamination.

The library was prepared using 5' RACE. TCRdb shows the sequencer as Illumina HiSeq 2000. Template switching added a universal primer binding site, and the final cDNA carried a unique molecular identifier that allowed TCR cDNA molecules to be counted accurately. Specific primers in the conserved constant-segment region were used to synthesize first-strand cDNA for the TCR alpha and beta chains. To control for contamination, every cDNA library carried two barcodes: a SMART-Mk sample barcode plus Illumina barcodes. TruSeq adapter sequences along with Illumina sample barcodes were introduced in two successive PCR steps. The TCR alpha and beta cDNA libraries were sequenced on the Illumina HiSeq platform using custom primers. In the paper's pipeline: Raw reads were processed with MiGEC to extract unique molecular identifiers, and MiXCR was used to determine CDR3 positions. Recombination models were inferred per individual with the repgenHMM and IGoR tools using an EM algorithm. The tcR package in R was used for shared clonotype analysis, with sharing normalized by the product of cloneset sizes. To study raw recombination without the effects of thymic and clonal selection, out-of-frame nonproductive sequences were analyzed. TCRdb trimmed the raw reads at Q25, called clones with MiXCR and kept productive beta chains. Records with the same CDR3 protein are collapsed into one entry carrying the most frequent genes and DNA. TCRdb, not the authors, supplied the V and J calls. Here the sample has roughly 630,000 distinct CDR3 sequences; just over 7% occur a single time. In total, the top ten clones hold about 1.6% of the sample.

General findings and caveats noted by the study authors: In monozygotic twins, recombination models systematically underestimated out-of-frame TCR alpha sharing, but the models matched the sharing seen between unrelated individuals. The excess sharing between twins in beta out-of-frame sequences was weaker because fewer shared sequences reduced the signal-to-noise ratio. Zero-insertion analyses could be partly confounded by invariant T cells such as MAIT and iNKT, although diverse VJ usage argued against such confounding for most clonotypes. Abundant cord blood beta clonotypes had fewer insertions, young adult naive repertoires showed a similar but weaker trend, and memory repertoires showed no such trend. Because the same donors could not be followed over many years, conclusions were based on cross-sectional statistical analysis. Compared with coincidental sharing between unrelated individuals, an excess of low generation-probability sequences was observed among out-of-frame TCR alpha sequences shared between twins.

Between the V and J ends, shortened by 5 bases and 4 bases respectively, the junction contains 22 bases. Its CDR3 holds 17 amino acids, cysteine through phenylalanine. Only the CDR3 part of the read is kept: 51 bases, read in frame from the first base. Via the germline V gene, CDR1 is SGHVS and CDR2 FNYEAQ. All donors were healthy Caucasians. The twin cohort comprised three pairs of female monozygotic twins, all aged about 18 to 29 years. Peripheral blood mononuclear cells were the source from which RNA for the TCR libraries was isolated. These records were also assigned to another study, of yellow fever vaccine responses in identical twins. The second study reports: According to the authors, in identical twins the way T cells responded to vaccination appeared partly convergent and partly personalized. Focusing on identical twins, the study followed the T cell clones that responded to the vaccine, and did so with precision.

This clonotype was sampled from a woman between 18 and 30 years old in good health. This receptor chain uses TRBV7-6 and TRBJ2-3, with a weak D call of TRBD2 (7 bases match). Sequenced sample: PBMCs. In nucleotides, the sequence is TGTGCCAGCAGCCCACGACTGGTGGGGGGGCGGGCAGATACGCAGTATTTT. The translation is CASSPRLVGGRADTQYF.